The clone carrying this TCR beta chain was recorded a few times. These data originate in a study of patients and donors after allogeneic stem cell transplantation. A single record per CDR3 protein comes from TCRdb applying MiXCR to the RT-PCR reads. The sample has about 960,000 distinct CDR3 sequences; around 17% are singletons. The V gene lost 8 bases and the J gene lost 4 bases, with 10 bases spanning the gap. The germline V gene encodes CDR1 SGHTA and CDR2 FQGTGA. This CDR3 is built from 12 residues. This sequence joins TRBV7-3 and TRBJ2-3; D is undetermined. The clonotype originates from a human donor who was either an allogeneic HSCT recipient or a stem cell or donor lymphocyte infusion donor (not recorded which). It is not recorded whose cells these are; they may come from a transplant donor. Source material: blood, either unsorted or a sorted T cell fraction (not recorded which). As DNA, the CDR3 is TGTGCCAGCGGCCGCTCCCCAGATACGCAGTATTTT. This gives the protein CASGRSPDTQYF.